The table lists the clone carrying this T cell receptor beta chain with a few counts. Its antigen is still unknown. The sample originates from a study of regulatory T cells in long-lasting Graves disease. Study at large: The criterion for persistent Graves' disease was over 5 years of antithyroid drugs with positive TSH receptor antibodies.

The time point was: persistent/refractory GD, antithyroid drugs over 5 years with positive TRAb. From PBMCs, RNA was extracted and then used to make the TCR library. Patients were enrolled at an endocrinology department in Xi'an, China. The authors built TCR beta libraries using iRepertoire HTBI primers and Arm-PCR of CDR3 regions. TCRdb reprocessed the multiplex PCR reads via MiXCR and lists one record per CDR3 protein. This sample yields approximately 470,000 distinct CDR3 sequences, of which 20% are seen a single time; 6.5% to 8% belongs to the top ten. Study outcomes and limitations: Persistent disease was characterized by preferential usage of TRBV28, TRBJ1-2 and TRBJ2-5.

There are 15 residues in the CDR3. Trimming cost V 3 bases and J 5 bases, with 16 bases left between them. The germline V gene encodes CDR1 MNHEY and CDR2 SVGAGI. This receptor was identified in a female donor with Graves disease. The genes are TRBV6-5 and TRBJ2-5, with D maybe TRBD2 (6 bases). The input for sequencing was peripheral blood mononuclear cells (PBMCs), taken when the disease was refractory, from a patient treated with antithyroid drugs. The CDR3 DNA reads as TGTGCCAGCAGTTATTCCCGGCAGGAGGGCGAGACCCAGTACTTC. As protein: CASSYSRQEGETQYF.